A single sample is the source of the 12 T cell receptor beta chains below, sequenced in a study of T cells in severe cutaneous drug reactions. Sequenced patients had Stevens-Johnson syndrome or toxic epidermal necrolysis caused by carbamazepine. The iRepertoire multiplex PCR system with TCR subtype-specific primers built both bulk and single-cell libraries. Using the multiplex PCR reads, TCRdb records one entry per CDR3 protein without DNA. This sample's table has roughly 2,500 distinct CDR3 sequences. Material: cells from a skin blister. The receptors were sampled from a human donor with toxic epidermal necrolysis, a severe cutaneous drug reaction.

The J gene is TRBJ2-3, the V gene TRBV12-3 or TRBV12-4. The CDR3 totals 12 residues. The CDR3 region is CACRALSDTQYF.

The V and J genes are TRBV6-5 and TRBJ1-2. The CDR3 contains 14 residues. Looked up from germline, CDR1 is MNHEY and CDR2 is SVGAGI. CDR3 residues: CASSYGPLNYGYTF.

According to its frequency, this clonotype is medium-sized (0.01 to 0.1%). V gene TRBV28 combines with J gene TRBJ2-1; TCRdb returns TRBD2, unconfirmable since there is no DNA. CDR3 size: 14 residues. Germline loops: CDR1 MDHEN, CDR2 SYDVKM. CDR3 loop: CASSLLAGVGEQFF.

The gene calls are TRBV29-1 and TRBJ1-1. Germline V CDR1 and CDR2: SQVTM, ANQGSEA. The CDR3 loop spans 12 amino acids. The CDR3: CSSGEGHGVAFF.

The chain employs TRBV9 and TRBJ2-7; TCRdb designates TRBD1, a call that cannot be tested without DNA. The CDR3 loop spans 13 amino acids. Germline loops: CDR1 SGDLS, CDR2 YYNGEE. The CDR3 region is CASSARIANEQYF.

CDR3 region: CASSLVGLAAENEQFF. This chain links TRBV7-2 with TRBJ2-1; the TRBD2 assignment by TCRdb is unverifiable without DNA. This CDR3 has 16 amino acids. The germline CDR1 and CDR2 sequences are SGHTA and FQGNSA.

The chain recombines TRBV7-2 with TRBJ1-5. The CDR3 has 13 amino acids. Per germline, CDR1 SGHTA and CDR2 FQGNSA. The CDR3 reads CASSAERDQPQHF. Using reference TRBV7-2 and TRBJ1-5 for the parts outside the CDR3, the full variable domain is GAGVSQSPSNKVTEKGKDVELRCDPISGHTALYWYRQSLGQGLEFLIYFQGNSAPDKSGLPSDRFSAERTGGSVSTLTIQRTQQEDSAVYLCASSAERDQPQHFGDGTRLSIL.

The genes are TRBV30 and TRBJ1-2. Looked up from germline, CDR1 is GTSNPN and CDR2 is SVGIG (reference sequence). The CDR3 has 13 amino acids. The CDR3 is CAWSARSNYGYTF. Drawing the rest from reference TRBV30 and TRBJ1-2, the complete variable domain is SQTIHQWPATLVQPVGSPLSLECTVEGTSNPNLYWYRQAAGRGLQLLFYSVGIGQISSEVPQNLSASRPQDRQFILSSKKLLLSDSGFYLCAWSARSNYGYTFGSGTRLTVV.

The V call is TRBV2, the J call TRBJ1-3. This CDR3 has 16 residues. Germline loops: CDR1 SNHLY, CDR2 FYNNEI. CDR3 in amino acids: CASSPAGPSSGNTIYF.

The chain has TRBV2 and TRBJ2-1; TCRdb reports TRBD2, a call that lacks DNA to check it against. The CDR3 consists of 18 residues. In germline, CDR1 is SNHLY, CDR2 FYNNEI. This chain's CDR3 is CASSVRIAGEHLHNEQFF.

The chain is built from TRBV6-2 or TRBV6-3 and TRBJ2-3. Germline CDR1 is MNHEY and CDR2 is SVGEGT. This CDR3 has 13 residues. The CDR3 spells CASSQVVTDTQYF.

This sequence joins TRBV29-1 and TRBJ2-2. The CDR3 extends over 13 amino acids. Germline assignment: CDR1 SQVTM and CDR2 ANQGSEA. CDR3 loop: CSVAARWSGELFF.